This T cell receptor (beta chain) was observed in a study of cytomegalovirus exposure and HLA in healthy donors. Study-wide background: A data release that came early held tens of millions of unique TCRs from HLA-typed donors.

With respect to this clone: Its antigen is still unknown.

CDR3 length equals 15 residues. Trimming removed 0 bases from V and 1 base from J, with 9 bases in between. Per germline, CDR1 MNHEY and CDR2 SMNVEV (reference sequence). 60 Vbeta and 13 Jbeta primers were used in PCR. Libraries were prepared by immunoSEQ multiplex PCR; TCRdb keeps only in-frame clonotypes and omits some of them. The sample has 200,000 or so clones, over 75% seen once. The study, taken as a whole, reports: Among the most significant clusters, several appeared linked to common viral pathogens in a later analysis. Solely CMV serostatus was available to characterize immune exposure.

This receptor was identified in a man aged 45 to 65 in good health and CMV-seronegative. Sequencing input: PBMCs. V and J are TRBV27 and TRBJ1-1; D is unresolved. CDR3 loop: CASSLSGEGNTEAFF. CDR3 nucleotide sequence: TGTGCCAGCAGTTTATCCGGGGAGGGGAACACTGAAGCTTTCTTT.